Each of the 20 T cell receptor beta chains below was sequenced from the same sample in a study of blood T cell repertoires in COVID-19. Clones were sequenced by immunoSEQ multiplex PCR, and TCRdb holds only the in-frame ones, with some missing. The top ten hold 4.5% to 5% of the sample, which has roughly 200,000 clones, approximately 83% seen once. Sequenced material: PBMCs or T cells enriched from blood (not recorded which). Receptor source: a woman aged 45-60 years who had been exposed to COVID-19.

The rearrangement uses TRBV5-1 and TRBJ2-1; TRBD1 might be the D (5 bases). Germline values: CDR1 SGHRS, CDR2 YFSETQ. V lost 5 bases and J lost 7, with 10 bases in between. The length of the CDR3 is 12 residues. The CDR3 DNA reads as TGCGCCAGCAGGGGGCTCGAGAATGAGCAGTTCTTC. Its translation: CASRGLENEQFF.

J is TRBJ1-2 and V is TRBV3-1 (or the pseudogene TRBV3-2); D gene ambiguous. Germline V gene data show CDR1 as LGHDT and CDR2 as YNNKEL (reference sequence). CDR3 length equals 16 residues. V gave up 4 bases and J gave up 4 bases, with 19 bases separating them. The CDR3 reads CASSLLSGLQGYGYTF. CDR3 bases: TGTGCCAGCAGCCTCCTCTCAGGCCTTCAAGGCTATGGCTACACCTTC.

V and J are TRBV27 and TRBJ1-6; D unresolved. The CDR3 has 14 residues. Per the germline V gene, CDR1 is MNHEY and CDR2 is SMNVEV (reference sequence). The V end was cut by 2 bases, the J end by 12 bases, with 14 bases between. The chain's CDR3 is CASSLGETLRPLHF. CDR3 DNA sequence: TGTGCCAGCAGTTTAGGAGAGACCCTTAGACCCCTCCACTTT.

V is TRBV12-3 or TRBV12-4 and J is TRBJ1-1; D possibly corresponds to TRBD1 (5 bases). V lost 8 bases and J lost 3, with 10 bases in between. The length of the CDR3 is 12 residues. CDR3 region: CASHGGYTEAFF. The CDR3 region has the DNA TGTGCCAGCCACGGGGGGTACACTGAAGCTTTCTTT.

The chain combines TRBV5-1 with TRBJ1-1; no clear D. V was clipped by 3 bases and J by 1 base, with 10 bases between them. Germline V gene sequence: CDR1 SGHRS, CDR2 YFSETQ. This CDR3 is 14 amino acids long. The CDR3 sequence is CASSSASWNTEAFF. The CDR3 DNA is TGCGCCAGCAGCTCAGCGTCCTGGAACACTGAAGCTTTCTTT.

This CDR3 reads CASSIVLASNTEAFF. The CDR3 DNA reads TGTGCCAGTAGTATAGTTCTAGCATCGAACACTGAAGCTTTCTTT. The J gene is TRBJ1-1, the V gene TRBV19; D not resolved. V was trimmed by 1 base and J by 1 base, leaving 10 bases between them. This CDR3 is built from 15 residues. From germline, CDR1 is LNHDA and CDR2 SQIVND (reference sequence).

The V call is TRBV12-3 or TRBV12-4, the J call TRBJ2-7; TRBD1 might be the D (6 bases). The CDR3 loop spans 13 amino acids. V lost 2 bases to trimming and J lost 6 bases, with 11 bases between them. The CDR3 bases are TGTGCCAGCAGTTTACATTCAGGGGCCGAGCAGTACTTC. Its translation is CASSLHSGAEQYF.

The chain uses TRBV11-2 and TRBJ2-7; D unclear. The CDR3 covers 15 residues. V gave up 0 bases and J gave up 0 bases, with 9 bases separating them. Per germline, CDR1 SGHAT and CDR2 FQNNGV. CDR3 amino acids: CASSLDRANSYEQYF. Here the CDR3 DNA reads TGTGCCAGCAGCTTAGATAGAGCTAACTCCTACGAGCAGTACTTC.

The V gene is TRBV9, the J gene TRBJ1-1; D may be TRBD1 (5 bases). Germline lookup yields CDR1 SGDLS and CDR2 YYNGEE. The V end lost 3 bases, the J end lost 0 bases, and 9 bases lay between the germline ends. The CDR3 has 14 amino acids. This CDR3 is CASSADSLNTEAFF. The CDR3 DNA follows: TGTGCCAGCAGCGCCGACAGCCTGAACACTGAAGCTTTCTTT.

CDR3 DNA: TGTGCCAGCAGTTTCCCAGGAGGGGCTGAAGCTTTCTTT. This encodes CASSFPGGAEAFF. This chain joins TRBV28 and TRBJ1-1; a possible D gene is TRBD1 (5 bases). The CDR3 contains 13 residues. V was clipped by 3 bases and J by 6 bases, with 11 bases between them. Germline loops: CDR1 MDHEN, CDR2 SYDVKM.

CDR3 DNA sequence: TGTGCCAGCAGCACCTACAGGGGAGTCGACACCGGGGAGCTGTTTTTT. Its translation: CASSTYRGVDTGELFF. The chain combines TRBV11-2 with TRBJ2-2; 7 nucleotides line up with TRBD1. The germline CDR1 and CDR2 sequences are SGHAT and FQNNGV. CDR3 length equals 16 residues. The ends lost 5 bases at V and 3 bases at J; junction bases unmatched: 9. Filled out from reference TRBV11-2 and TRBJ2-2, the complete variable domain reads EAGVAQSPRYKIIEKRQSVAFWCNPISGHATLYWYQQILGQGPKLLIQFQNNGVVDDSQLPKDRFSAERLKGVDSTLKIQPAKLEDSAVYLCASSTYRGVDTGELFFGEGSRLTVL.

About this clone itself: Given a far larger clone just one base away, this is likely a sequencing read error. The rearrangement joins TRBV7-9 to TRBJ1-1; 8 nucleotides agree with TRBD1. Per the germline V gene, CDR1 is SEHNR and CDR2 is FQNEAQ (reference sequence). Trimming cost V 5 bases and J 4 bases; bases outside gene matches: 3. CDR3 length equals 13 residues. The CDR3 reads CASSPTGATEAFF. The CDR3 bases are TGTGCCAGCAGCCCGACAGGGGCCACTGAAGCTTTCTTT.

The rearrangement links TRBV11-2 to TRBJ1-2; 7 bases fit TRBD1. Germline CDR1 SGHAT, CDR2 FQNNGV. The ends lost 1 base at V and 6 bases at J; junction bases unmatched: 11. The CDR3 has 16 residues. The CDR3 protein is CASSLVAITGVDGYTF. The CDR3 nucleotides are TGTGCCAGCAGCTTAGTGGCAATTACAGGGGTTGATGGCTACACCTTC.

The chain has TRBV30 and TRBJ1-1, with D uncertain. The germline CDR1 and CDR2 sequences are GTSNPN and SVGIG (reference sequence). The CDR3 loop spans 12 amino acids. V gave up 2 bases and J gave up 2 bases, with 6 bases separating them. CDR3 DNA sequence: TGTGCCTGGAGTTCAGATAACACTGAAGCTTTCTTT. This translates into CAWSSDNTEAFF.

This chain joins TRBV5-8 and TRBJ2-3; 12 positions match TRBD2. The length of the CDR3 is 16 residues. Trimming removed 4 bases from V and 3 bases from J; junction bases left unmatched: 6. Germline-derived CDR1 and CDR2 are SGHTS and YDEGEE. The CDR3 region is CASSPGLAGNTDTQYF. CDR3 nucleotides: TGTGCCAGCAGCCCCGGACTAGCGGGGAATACAGATACGCAGTATTTT.

This rearrangement joins TRBV6-4 to TRBJ2-1, with TRBD2 matching 7 bases. The CDR3 totals 18 residues. CDR1 and CDR2 from the germline V gene are MRHNA and SNTAGT. With V trimmed by 0 bases and J by 0 bases, 8 bases remained unmatched. This CDR3 reads CASSDSISAGISYNEQFF. The CDR3 DNA sequence: TGTGCCAGCAGTGACTCGATTTCAGCGGGGATCTCCTACAATGAGCAGTTCTTC.

The chain is built from TRBV9 and TRBJ1-5; the D is unclear. The V gene's germline CDR1 is SGDLS and CDR2 YYNGEE. The V and J ends lost 0 bases and 7 bases respectively, with 8 bases between them. The CDR3 is 13 amino acids. CDR3 in amino acids: CASSVAAGQPQHF. The CDR3, as DNA: TGTGCCAGCAGCGTAGCTGCGGGCCAGCCCCAGCATTTT. Full variable domain (rest looked up from reference TRBV9 and TRBJ1-5): DSGVTQTPKHLITATGQRVTLRCSPRSGDLSVYWYQQSLDQGLQFLIQYYNGEERAKGNILERFSAQQFPDLHSELNLSSLELGDSALYFCASSVAAGQPQHFGDGTRLSIL.

The rearrangement links TRBV5-1 to TRBJ2-3; tentative D call: TRBD1 (6 bases). V lost 0 bases, J lost 4 bases, and 15 bases lay in between. CDR1 and CDR2 (germline): SGHRS, YFSETQ. The CDR3 is 16 residues long. CDR3 amino acids: CASSLEAGVVADTQYF. In nucleotides, the CDR3 is TGCGCCAGCAGCTTGGAAGCAGGGGTTGTAGCAGATACGCAGTATTTT.

This chain links TRBV6-5 with TRBJ2-2, with D possibly matching TRBD1 (6 bases). The V gene lost 5 bases and the J gene lost 7 bases, with 11 bases spanning the gap. Germline CDR1 is MNHEY and CDR2 is SVGAGI. The CDR3 contains 13 residues. The CDR3 loop is CASSPDSGGELFF. The CDR3 bases are TGTGCCAGCAGTCCGGACAGCGGCGGGGAGCTGTTTTTT.

The V gene is TRBV12-3 or TRBV12-4, the J gene TRBJ2-7; D is perhaps TRBD1 (6 bases). The CDR3 contains 13 residues. Trimming removed 10 bases at V and 2 bases at J, with 15 bases between. CDR3 amino acids: CANEQGWPYEQYF. The DNA for the CDR3 is TGTGCCAACGAGCAGGGGTGGCCCTACGAGCAGTACTTC.